A selection of T cell receptor beta chains follows, all from one sample in a study of cytomegalovirus exposure and HLA in healthy donors. Only in-frame clones appear in the TCRdb table, and some are missing; sequencing was by immunoSEQ multiplex PCR. The table has more than 100,000 clones, around 83% seen once. Material: PBMCs. The receptor set was obtained from a woman in her forties or fifties in good health and CMV-seropositive. Both conserved end residues are part of each CDR3. D genes are given only for firm matches. Clone size is shown for a subset of rows, as once, few, many or a class of expanded clone.

J | D | V | size | CDR3
TRBJ1-2 | . | TRBV9 | . | CASSATGSRYGYTF
TRBJ1-2 | . | TRBV6-1 | . | CASSLYPKRGYTF
TRBJ2-7 | TRBD1 | TRBV27 | . | CASRTLGTGSYEQYF
TRBJ1-1 | . | TRBV6-5 | . | CASSYSRGTEAFF
TRBJ1-1 | . | TRBV4-2 | few | CASSQGFAWNTEAFF
TRBJ2-2 | . | TRBV4-2 | . | CASSQVEGTNTGELFF
TRBJ2-7 | . | TRBV5-1 | . | CASRTQTGLGAYEQYF
TRBJ1-4 | . | TRBV11-3 | . | CASSRGYGKKLFF
TRBJ2-5 | TRBD2 | TRBV7-2 | . | CASSFRLAGSETQYF
TRBJ1-3 | . | TRBV5-8 | . | CASSLVARRNTIYF
TRBJ1-1 | . | TRBV9 | . | CASSPRQTYTEAFF
TRBJ1-4 | . | TRBV29-1 | . | CSAGGEANEKLFF
TRBJ2-7 | TRBD2 | TRBV29-1 | . | CSVGVMGGEQYF
TRBJ2-3 | TRBD2 | TRBV6-1 | few | CASSASRRGLVGDTQYF
TRBJ2-7 | . | TRBV7-9 | . | CASSFQSISSTREQYF
TRBJ1-2 | TRBD1 | TRBV28 | . | CASRLEGAGYGYTF
TRBJ2-1 | TRBD2 | TRBV2 | few | CASRGEGEQFF
TRBJ2-3 | TRBD2 | TRBV11-3 | . | CASSLGQGRGGFDTQYF
TRBJ2-2 | TRBD1 | TRBV7-8 | . | CASSGSTGPLGTGELFF
TRBJ2-7 | . | TRBV29-1 | . | CSVESVLYEQYF
TRBJ1-1 | . | TRBV7-2 | . | CASSYAGINTEAFF
TRBJ2-5 | TRBD1 | TRBV2 | once | CASAADRINQETQYF
TRBJ2-7 | TRBD2 | TRBV28 | . | CASSFYLGIAGPRSYEQYF
TRBJ2-4 | TRBD1 | TRBV28 | . | CASSPNMPDRAKNIQYF
TRBJ2-5 | TRBD2 | TRBV2 | . | CASTGMGGVQETQYF
TRBJ2-7 | . | TRBV21-1 | . | CAYGTSGSHEQYF
TRBJ1-3 | . | TRBV5-1 | . | CASSPYPKGMGGNTIYF
TRBJ2-5 | TRBD1 | TRBV5-4 | few | CASSLWDRASAETQYF
TRBJ2-1 | TRBD2 | TRBV9 | once | CASNQQASGSAYNEQFF
TRBJ1-6 | TRBD1 | TRBV6-4 | . | CASSDGNRGGNSPLHF
TRBJ2-7 | . | TRBV13 | . | CASSFSGRADEQYF
TRBJ1-6 | . | TRBV5-1 | . | CASSLLTFNNSPLHF
TRBJ2-5 | TRBD1 | TRBV7-7 | . | CASSLAGGQGFRTQYF
TRBJ2-5 | TRBD1 | TRBV18 | . | CASSPGTGQETQYF
TRBJ2-7 | . | TRBV28 | . | CASTPGLNYEQYF
TRBJ2-3 | . | TRBV7-8 | . | CASSLPPYSDTQYF
TRBJ1-4 | . | TRBV18 | . | CASSPGVREKLFF
TRBJ2-1 | . | TRBV7-6 | . | CASSLAPGVYNEQFF
TRBJ2-5 | TRBD2 | TRBV29-1 | . | CSGSGTSGEEETQYF
TRBJ1-1 | . | TRBV9 | . | CASSVATQSEAFF
TRBJ1-1 | . | TRBV4-1 | . | CASSRVLVNTEAFF
TRBJ1-5 | . | TRBV6-1 | . | CALGGDQPQHF
TRBJ1-1 | TRBD1 | TRBV18 | . | CASSQGADTEAFF
TRBJ2-7 | . | TRBV11-3 | . | CASSPSGDEQYF
TRBJ2-7 | TRBD2 | TRBV28 | . | CASSLAGGPYEQYF
TRBJ1-1 | TRBD1 | TRBV19 | few | CASHTGGEAFF
TRBJ2-3 | . | TRBV21-1 | . | CASSNRGRTDTQYF
TRBJ2-7 | TRBD2 | TRBV6-4 | . | CASGGGSGGTYEQYF
TRBJ2-6 | TRBD1 | TRBV18 | . | CASSPPGQGASAGANVLTF
TRBJ2-5 | . | TRBV5-4 | . | CASSFGTPQETQYF
TRBJ2-7 | . | TRBV12-5 | . | CASGLVRDEQYF
TRBJ1-1 | TRBD1 | TRBV9 | . | CASSLAGQSLGAFF
TRBJ1-1 | . | TRBV7-9 | . | CASSFGRDTEAFF
TRBJ2-7 | . | TRBV27 | . | CASSFLSSYEQYF
TRBJ2-1 | TRBD2 | TRBV9 | once | CASSGSGSPYNEQFF